The present entry profiles one T cell receptor (beta chain) with its context. Sequencing used immunoSEQ v3. The protocol was immunoSEQ multiplex PCR, while the TCRdb copy is restricted to in-frame clones and leaves out a portion. The table records about 19,000 clones, approximately 79% of them present only once. The V gene lost 6 bases and the J gene lost 5 bases, with 16 bases spanning the gap. Germline CDR1 and CDR2: MNHNY and SVGAGI (reference sequence). The length of the CDR3 is 14 residues. Stated time point: pre-treatment sample, taken before nivolumab and TIL therapy. This sample was taken from a study of TIL therapy for anti-PD-1-resistant metastatic lung cancer.

The V and J genes are TRBV6-6 and TRBJ1-2; D ambiguous. The specimen comprised blood, sampled at baseline. The clonotype comes from a person aged 25 to 85 with non-small cell lung cancer. For the CDR3, the DNA is TGTGCCAGCAGCCCGGACCGTAGTCTTTATGGCTACACCTTC. This gives the protein CASSPDRSLYGYTF.